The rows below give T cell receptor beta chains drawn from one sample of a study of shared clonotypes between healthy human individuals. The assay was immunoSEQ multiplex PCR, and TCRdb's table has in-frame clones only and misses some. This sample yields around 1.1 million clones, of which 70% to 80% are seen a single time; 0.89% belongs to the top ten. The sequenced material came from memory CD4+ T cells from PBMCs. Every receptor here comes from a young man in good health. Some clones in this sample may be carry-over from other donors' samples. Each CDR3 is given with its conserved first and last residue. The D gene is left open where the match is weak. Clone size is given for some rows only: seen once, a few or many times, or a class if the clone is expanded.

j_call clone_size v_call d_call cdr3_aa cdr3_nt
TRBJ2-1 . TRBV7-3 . CASSLSPQRLGEQFF TGTGCCAGCAGCTTAAGCCCCCAGAGGCTCGGTGAGCAGTTCTTC
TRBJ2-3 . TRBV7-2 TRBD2 CASSTSASTDTQYF TGTGCCAGCAGCACTAGCGCCAGCACAGATACGCAGTATTTT
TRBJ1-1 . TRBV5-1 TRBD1 CASSLGGTGEVEAFF TGCGCCAGCAGCTTGGGTGGGACAGGCGAGGTTGAAGCTTTCTTT
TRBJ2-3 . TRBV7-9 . CASSQSGSTDTQYF TGTGCCAGCAGCCAGAGCGGGAGCACAGATACGCAGTATTTT
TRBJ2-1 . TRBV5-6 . CASSFDRTPYNEQFF TGTGCCAGCAGCTTCGACAGGACGCCATACAATGAGCAGTTCTTC
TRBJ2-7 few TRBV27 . CASSLRRGSHEQYF TGTGCCAGCAGTTTACGTCGGGGGTCCCACGAGCAGTACTTC
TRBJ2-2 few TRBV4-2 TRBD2 CASSPGTSGRTGELFF TGTGCCAGCAGCCCCGGGACTAGCGGGAGGACCGGGGAGCTGTTTTTT
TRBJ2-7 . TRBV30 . CAWSVFSGRLYEQYF TGTGCCTGGAGTGTCTTTAGCGGCAGGCTATACGAGCAGTACTTC
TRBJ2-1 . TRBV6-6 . CASNPTYVDNNEQFF TGTGCCAGCAACCCGACCTATGTTGATAACAATGAGCAGTTCTTC
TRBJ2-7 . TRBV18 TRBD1 CASSSTGGASYEQYF TGTGCCAGCTCATCAACAGGGGGCGCCTCCTACGAGCAGTACTTC
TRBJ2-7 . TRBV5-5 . CASSLAGQTYEQYF TGTGCCAGCAGCTTGGCCGGGCAGACCTACGAGCAGTACTTC
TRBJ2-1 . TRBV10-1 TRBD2 CASSEGTSADQQFF TGCGCCAGCAGTGAGGGGACTAGCGCAGATCAGCAGTTCTTC
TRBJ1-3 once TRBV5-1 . CASSLNAGANTIYF TGCGCCAGCAGCTTGAACGCAGGGGCAAACACCATATATTTT
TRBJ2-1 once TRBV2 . CASSGTGRRDNEQFF TGTGCCAGCAGTGGGACGGGCCGAAGGGACAATGAGCAGTTCTTC
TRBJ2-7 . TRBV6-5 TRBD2 CASRVTSGYSYEQYF TGTGCCAGCAGGGTGACTAGCGGCTACTCCTACGAGCAGTACTTC
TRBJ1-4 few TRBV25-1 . CASSEGGATNEKLFF TGTGCCAGCAGTGAAGGGGGGGCAACTAATGAAAAACTGTTTTTT
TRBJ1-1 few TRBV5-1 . CASSFSMNTEAFF TGCGCCAGCAGCTTCTCCATGAACACTGAAGCTTTCTTT
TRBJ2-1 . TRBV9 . CASSVLAGPRDEQFF TGTGCCAGCAGCGTGTTGGCGGGGCCAAGGGATGAGCAGTTCTTC
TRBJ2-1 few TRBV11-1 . CASSSYAGTTGREQFF TGTGCCAGCAGCTCGTATGCCGGGACCACCGGCAGGGAGCAGTTCTTC
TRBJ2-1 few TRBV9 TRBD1 CASSTGGHYNEQFF TGTGCCAGCAGCACAGGGGGCCACTACAATGAGCAGTTCTTC
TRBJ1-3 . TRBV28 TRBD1 CASTPPRGSGNTIYF TGTGCCAGCACCCCACCCAGGGGGAGTGGAAACACCATATATTTT
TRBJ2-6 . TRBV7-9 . CASSPDLVWGESGANVLTF TGTGCCAGCAGCCCAGATCTTGTTTGGGGGGAATCTGGGGCCAACGTCCTGACTTTC
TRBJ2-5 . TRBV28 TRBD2 CASSFRTSGIKTQYF TGTGCCAGCAGTTTTAGGACTAGCGGGATTAAGACCCAGTACTTC
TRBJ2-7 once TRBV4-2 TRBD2 CASSQDSSGTYEQYF TGTGCCAGCAGCCAAGATTCCAGCGGGACCTACGAGCAGTACTTC
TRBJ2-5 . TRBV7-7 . CASSPRTQETQYF TGTGCCAGCAGCCCTCGGACGCAAGAGACCCAGTACTTC
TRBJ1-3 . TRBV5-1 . CASSLAGLTGNTIYF TGCGCCAGCAGCTTGGCCGGCCTAACTGGAAACACCATATATTTT
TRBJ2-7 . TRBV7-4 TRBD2 CASSLKQGRSGAYEQYF TGTGCCAGCAGCCTTAAACAGGGTCGTAGCGGGGCCTACGAGCAGTACTTC
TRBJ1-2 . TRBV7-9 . CASSSNLGLVAGYTF TGTGCCAGCAGCTCAAACCTGGGACTCGTCGCCGGCTACACCTTC
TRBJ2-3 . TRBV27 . CASSPAGLGLSDTQYF TGTGCCAGCAGCCCCGCGGGGTTAGGTCTATCAGATACGCAGTATTTT
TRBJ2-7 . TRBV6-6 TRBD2 CASRHPASGVSYEQYF TGTGCCAGCAGACACCCGGCTAGCGGAGTTTCCTACGAGCAGTACTTC
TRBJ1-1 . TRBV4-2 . CASSQDLVGRNTEAFF TGTGCCAGCAGCCAAGATCTTGTCGGGCGGAACACTGAAGCTTTCTTT
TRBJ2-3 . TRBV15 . CATSRPSGTRSTDTQYF TGTGCCACCAGCAGACCAAGTGGGACCCGGAGCACAGATACGCAGTATTTT